This T cell receptor (beta chain) appears in the sequencing data of a study of CD8 T cells in Susac syndrome. This CDR3 comprises 16 residues. CDR1 is LGHDT and CDR2 is YNNKEL in the germline V gene (reference sequence). Unmatched junction bases numbered 8, after V lost 4 bases and J lost 0 bases. RNA totalling about 0.5 to 1 ug underwent reverse transcription with random hexamers. Across 54 Vbeta and 13 Jbeta, immunoSEQ multiplex PCR amplified TCR beta CDR3. Using its own MiXCR run on the immunoSEQ multiplex PCR reads, TCRdb lists one record per CDR3 protein. Of 250,000 to 300,000 distinct CDR3 sequences listed, 89% are singletons.

Source material: CD8+ T cells from PBMCs. This sequence joins TRBV3-1 and TRBJ2-7; 8 bases are shared with TRBD1. This TCR derives from a human donor with multiple sclerosis. CDR3: CASSPLYRGDSYEQYF. CDR3 bases: TGTGCCAGCAGCCCCTTATACAGGGGGGACTCCTACGAGCAGTACTTC.